The 10 T cell receptor beta chains reported below all come from one sample, sequenced in a study of graft-versus-host responses after intestinal transplantation. No antigen has been assigned to these receptors. The assay was immunoSEQ multiplex PCR, and TCRdb's table has in-frame clones only and misses some. The table lists some 100,000 clones, more than 85% of them singletons, with roughly 0.95% in the top ten. The sequencing here drew on unstimulated CD4+ T cells sorted from spleen or lymph node cells, taken before transplant. The receptors originated from a human donor who was the organ donor for an intestinal transplant.

The chain uses TRBV9 and TRBJ2-7; 13 nucleotides agree with TRBD2. The CDR3 loop spans 16 amino acids. The ends lost 3 bases at V and 2 bases at J; junction bases unmatched: 5. CDR1 is SGDLS, CDR2 YYNGEE, per germline. The DNA for the CDR3 is TGTGCCAGCAGCGCGGGGACTAGCGGGGCCACCTACGAGCAGTACTTC. It yields the protein CASSAGTSGATYEQYF.

This clone was seen only once. The chain is built from TRBV30 and TRBJ2-5; either TRBD1 or TRBD2 may supply D (5 bases each). The CDR3 contains 15 residues. V lost 0 bases and J lost 2, with 13 bases in between. In germline, CDR1 is GTSNPN, CDR2 SVGIG (reference sequence). CDR3 amino acids: CAWSVGVTGQETQYF. As DNA, the CDR3 is TGTGCCTGGAGTGTGGGGGTTACGGGGCAAGAGACCCAGTACTTC.

The rearrangement joins TRBV27 to TRBJ1-1; D perhaps matches TRBD1 (5 bases). V was trimmed by 9 bases and J by 3 bases, leaving 17 bases between them. In germline, CDR1 is MNHEY, CDR2 SMNVEV (reference sequence). The CDR3 spans 14 residues. The CDR3 is CARWGLGEDTEAFF. The CDR3 nucleotides read TGTGCCAGATGGGGCCTCGGGGAGGACACTGAAGCTTTCTTT.

The V call is TRBV5-1, the J call TRBJ2-2; D assignment may be TRBD1 or TRBD2 (5 bases each). This CDR3 comprises 15 residues. V lost 6 bases and J 6 bases, leaving 18 bases between the germline ends. CDR1 and CDR2 (germline): SGHRS, YFSETQ. Here the CDR3 reads CASTEDGVGAGELFF. The DNA for the CDR3 is TGCGCCAGCACCGAGGATGGTGTGGGGGCCGGGGAGCTGTTTTTT.

The gene calls are TRBV7-8 and TRBJ1-3; no clear D gene. Trimming left V 4 bases short and J 0 bases short, with 13 bases between. Germline CDR1 and CDR2: SGHVS and FQNEAQ. The CDR3 is 16 residues long. The CDR3 loop reads CASSSTSNPSGNTIYF. In DNA form, the CDR3 reads TGTGCCAGCAGCTCAACCAGCAACCCCTCTGGAAACACCATATATTTT.

The gene calls are TRBV5-1 and TRBJ2-5; possibly TRBD2 for D (5 bases). The CDR3 is 14 amino acids. Trimming removed 5 bases at V and 5 bases at J, with 16 bases between. Germline V CDR1 and CDR2: SGHRS, YFSETQ. The CDR3 is CASRTSGVLETQYF. CDR3 coding DNA: TGCGCCAGCAGAACAAGCGGAGTTCTGGAGACCCAGTACTTC.

The chain joins TRBV30 to TRBJ1-4; a possible D gene is TRBD1 (5 bases). Trimming left V 1 base short and J 5 bases short, with 8 bases between. The CDR3 loop spans 13 amino acids. The germline V gene has CDR1 GTSNPN and CDR2 SVGIG (reference sequence). This chain's CDR3 is CAWSARENEKLFF. The CDR3 DNA follows: TGTGCCTGGAGTGCCAGGGAGAATGAAAAACTGTTTTTT. The full variable domain, with the rest looked up from reference TRBV30 and TRBJ1-4, is SQTIHQWPATLVQPVGSPLSLECTVEGTSNPNLYWYRQAAGRGLQLLFYSVGIGQISSEVPQNLSASRPQDRQFILSSKKLLLSDSGFYLCAWSARENEKLFFGSGTQLSVL.

This clone was counted a few times. The CDR3 here is CASSPSSYNEQFF. The CDR3, as DNA: TGTGCCAGCAGCCCGAGCTCCTACAATGAGCAGTTCTTC. The chain uses TRBV9 and TRBJ2-1; D is ambiguous. The CDR3 sequence is 13 residues long. V was pared by 4 bases and J by 0 bases, with 5 bases between. CDR1 and CDR2 (germline): SGDLS, YYNGEE.

The CDR3 DNA follows: TGTGCCACCAGCAGAGCTTTAACTCCCACTAGCGGGGCAACAGATACGCAGTATTTT. Translation: CATSRALTPTSGATDTQYF. The chain combines TRBV15 with TRBJ2-3; 10 positions match TRBD2. This CDR3 contains 19 residues. The germline CDR1 and CDR2 sequences are LNHNV and YYDKDF (reference sequence). V shed 1 base, J shed 3 bases, and the junction held 13 bases outside the gene matches.

The V call is TRBV5-1, the J call TRBJ1-6, with D tentatively TRBD1 (5 bases). Germline assignment: CDR1 SGHRS and CDR2 YFSETQ. Trimming shortened V by 4 bases and J by 5 bases, and 16 bases separated the two germline ends. The CDR3 has 16 residues. Here the CDR3 reads CASSPRAPGNNSPLHF. In DNA, the CDR3 is TGCGCCAGCAGCCCCCGGGCCCCAGGGAATAATTCACCCCTCCACTTT.